The 14 T cell receptor beta chains below all came from one sample that was sequenced in a study of cytomegalovirus exposure and HLA in healthy donors. PCR employed 60 Vbeta and 13 Jbeta primers. TCRdb keeps only in-frame clones here, not all; method: immunoSEQ multiplex PCR. This table lists some 110,000 clones. Sequenced material: PBMCs. The receptors shown here come from a man aged 35 to 55 in good health and CMV-seropositive.

The V call is TRBV5-1, the J call TRBJ2-1; TRBD2 might be the D (5 bases). Trimming shortened V by 2 bases and J by 0 bases, and 12 bases separated the two germline ends. CDR1 and CDR2 from the germline V gene are SGHRS and YFSETQ. CDR3 length: 16 residues. CDR3 residues: CASSFEGRSSYNEQFF. As DNA, the CDR3 is TGCGCCAGCAGCTTTGAGGGAAGGAGCTCCTACAATGAGCAGTTCTTC.

The J gene is TRBJ2-7, the V gene TRBV28; D perhaps matches TRBD1 (5 bases). This CDR3 region has 14 residues. Germline V gene data show CDR1 as MDHEN and CDR2 as SYDVKM. Trimming stripped 3 bases from V and 3 bases from J, with 12 bases between. The CDR3 region is CASSFQGYNYEQYF. CDR3 DNA sequence: TGTGCCAGCAGTTTTCAGGGTTATAACTACGAGCAGTACTTC.

The genes are TRBV7-2 and TRBJ2-7; D uncertain. V gave up 1 base and J gave up 6 bases, with 7 bases separating them. Germline assignment: CDR1 SGHTA and CDR2 FQGNSA. CDR3 length: 12 amino acids. The DNA for the CDR3 is TGTGCCAGCAGCTTAGATCTGGCCGAGCAGTACTTC. Protein: CASSLDLAEQYF.

V gene TRBV7-8 combines with J gene TRBJ2-1; D is perhaps TRBD2 (6 bases). Germline V lookup: CDR1 SGHVS, CDR2 FQNEAQ. Between the trimmed V and J ends, which lost 5 bases and 7 bases, there was a span of 15 bases. This CDR3 comprises 14 residues. The CDR3 DNA follows: TGTGCCAGCAGCCTCTCCGGGACTTCAAATGAGCAGTTCTTC. This translates into CASSLSGTSNEQFF.

The chain is built from TRBV29-1 and TRBJ2-5, with a weak D call TRBD1 (6 bases). The CDR3 runs 12 residues. The V gene's germline CDR1 is SQVTM and CDR2 ANQGSEA. V was shortened by 2 bases and J by 6 bases, with 10 bases between the two germline ends. The CDR3 DNA reads TGCAGCGTTGAAAGGGGGAAGAAGACCCAGTACTTC. It codes for CSVERGKKTQYF.

This chain joins TRBV27 and TRBJ2-1; the D gene is possibly TRBD1 (5 bases). V lost 7 bases, J lost 5 bases, and 12 bases lay in between. Germline-derived CDR1 and CDR2 are MNHEY and SMNVEV (reference sequence). The CDR3 is 13 residues long. CDR3 amino acids: CASTWGRDNEQFF. In nucleotides, the CDR3 is TGTGCCAGCACCTGGGGCAGAGACAATGAGCAGTTCTTC.

The rearrangement links TRBV9 to TRBJ2-7, with TRBD1 identical over 7 bases. With 4 bases clipped from V and 2 bases from J, the junction kept 6 bases outside the gene matches. CDR3 size: 14 residues. Germline V gives CDR1 SGDLS, CDR2 YYNGEE. The chain's CDR3 is CASSTTDRPYEQYF. DNA of the CDR3: TGTGCCAGCAGCACAACGGACAGGCCCTACGAGCAGTACTTC.

This chain joins TRBV5-6 and TRBJ2-3; no firm D call. The germline V gene has CDR1 SGHDT and CDR2 YYEEEE. Trimming cost V 3 bases and J 4 bases, with 12 bases left between them. The CDR3 is made up of 14 amino acids. CDR3 sequence (DNA): TGTGCCAGCAGCTACGACCAGCGCCCAGATACGCAGTATTTT. Protein: CASSYDQRPDTQYF.

This chain links TRBV5-5 with TRBJ2-5, with TRBD2 identical over 13 bases. The CDR3 is made up of 16 amino acids. The germline gives CDR1 SGHKS, CDR2 YYEKEE (reference sequence). J lost 10 bases, V lost 1 base, and 10 bases had no gene match. The CDR3 region has the DNA TGTGCCAGCAGCTTGACTAGCGGGAGGGTTTGGGGGAACCAGTACTTC. It translates to CASSLTSGRVWGNQYF.

The chain joins TRBV7-8 to TRBJ2-5; D unclear. The CDR3 is 11 residues long. Germline V CDR1 and CDR2: SGHVS, FQNEAQ. The CDR3 sequence is CASGQAETQYF. The CDR3 region has the DNA TGTGCATCTGGGCAGGCGGAGACCCAGTACTTC.

This rearrangement joins TRBV28 to TRBJ2-1, with 14 positions matching TRBD2. Germline V gives CDR1 MDHEN, CDR2 SYDVKM. The CDR3 is made up of 17 amino acids. V dropped 6 bases and J dropped 0; count of bases not matched to a gene: 4. In DNA, the CDR3 is TGTGCCAGCAGCATGACTAGCGGGGGGGTCTCCTACAATGAGCAGTTCTTC. This translates into CASSMTSGGVSYNEQFF.

The J gene is TRBJ2-7, the V gene TRBV5-1; the match to TRBD1 covers 7 bases. J gave up 4 bases and V 4 bases, and 17 bases lay outside the gene matches. Per the germline V gene, CDR1 is SGHRS and CDR2 is YFSETQ. This CDR3 region has 17 residues. The CDR3: CASSATLRGQGAYEQYF. Written as DNA, the CDR3 is TGCGCCAGCAGCGCGACCTTAAGGGGGCAGGGTGCTTACGAGCAGTACTTC. The whole variable domain, remainder taken from reference TRBV5-1 and TRBJ2-7, is KAGVTQTPRYLIKTRGQQVTLSCSPISGHRSVSWYQQTPGQGLQFLFEYFSETQRNKGNFPGRFSGRQFSNSRSEMNVSTLELGDSALYLCASSATLRGQGAYEQYFGPGTRLTVT.

The chain employs TRBV29-1 and TRBJ2-5; TRBD1 aligns across 7 bases. Germline CDR1 is SQVTM and CDR2 is ANQGSEA. V lost 1 base, J lost 6 bases, and 5 bases stayed unmatched. This CDR3 contains 13 residues. CDR3 nucleotides: TGCAGCGTTGAAGCCGGGACAGCGAAGACCCAGTACTTC. This translates into CSVEAGTAKTQYF.

The V gene is TRBV5-1, the J gene TRBJ1-1; D ambiguous. Trimming removed 1 base from V and 0 bases from J, with 4 bases in between. Germline CDR1 SGHRS, CDR2 YFSETQ. The CDR3 consists of 13 residues. Here the CDR3 DNA reads TGCGCCAGCAGCTTGAGAGTGAACACTGAAGCTTTCTTT. Amino acid sequence: CASSLRVNTEAFF.